This T cell receptor beta chain originates from a study of T-cell memory formation after mild COVID-19 (dated by TCRdb to about 2021). Some background on the complete study: TCR sequence clusters from the two donors were largely donor specific. In two donors, T-cell clones that expanded and contracted after mild COVID-19 were followed by sequencing TCRalpha and TCRbeta repertoires longitudinally. Two young, previously healthy adult volunteers made up the cohort, one male and one female.

Ficoll-Paque density gradient centrifugation was the method used to isolate PBMCs. General conclusions and limits of the study: Some responding clones were found in pre-infection memory, which suggests that pre-existing cross-reactive memory T cells took part in the SARS-CoV-2 response. The study covered only two mild cases, and larger cohorts including severe cases with pre-infection samples were considered necessary. Contracting CD4+ clones were found mainly in CM and EM memory subsets, while CD8+ clones were enriched in EMRA. Whether the second-wave clones peaking on day 37 were SARS-CoV-2 specific was not confirmed. Balanced CD4/CD8 phenotypes were observed for clones contracting from day 15 to 85, whereas a bias towards CD4+ was observed for a second wave of clones expanding from day 15 to 37.

This clonotype was counted between two and nine times. Its antigen is not yet known. No base-level quality is on record; no much larger clone is a single base apart. Looking up the germline V gene yields CDR1 SGDLS and CDR2 YYNGEE. Cut back by 0 bases and 4 bases, the V and J ends lie 11 bases apart. The CDR3 spans 14 residues, from the cysteine through the phenylalanine. Only the CDR3 region is kept as DNA, spanning 42 bases read in frame from base 1. Sequencing used an Illumina NovaSeq 6000. TCRalpha and TCRbeta cDNA libraries were constructed by 5'RACE with constant-segment primers, with sample barcodes and unique molecular identifiers being introduced. Trizol reagent was used to extract RNA from every sample. Amplification of the libraries took two PCR steps, and the second step added a second sample barcode plus Illumina TruSeq adapters. Sequencing of the libraries was done on an Illumina NovaSeq, producing 2 x 150 bp paired-end reads. In the paper's pipeline: The reads were demultiplexed and collapsed into UMI-guided consensus sequences using migec v1.2.7. With mixcr v2.1.11, UMI consensuses were aligned to TRA and TRB V and J templates and assembled into clonotypes. A clonotype was counted as expanded or contracted only if both edgeR and NoisET called the change significant, with noise models trained on biological replicates. For edgeR calls, a false discovery rate-adjusted p below 0.01 and a log2 fold-change threshold of 1 were applied. As an exploratory analysis of dynamics, max-normalized trajectories of the 1000 most abundant clonotypes were examined by PCA with hierarchical clustering. Separately sequenced CD4+ and CD8+ repertoires were used to assign the CD4 or CD8 phenotype of responding clones. Starting from the raw public reads, TCRdb applied fastp trimming at Q25, assembled clones with MiXCR and retained in-frame beta chains. Records with the same CDR3 protein are collapsed into one entry carrying the most frequent genes and DNA. TCRdb's processing, not the authors', yielded these V and J calls. This sample gives roughly 86,000 distinct CDR3 sequences in total; approximately 13% of them show up just once. Of the sample, about 29% is held by the ten largest clones.

The V and J genes are TRBV9 and TRBJ2-7; the D region possibly corresponds to TRBD2 (5 bases align). The sequencing input was PBMCs or a T cell subset sorted from them (not recorded which). This TCR came from an adult woman who had mild COVID-19 (a few samples of this study predate the infection). The sample titles of this study are shuffled in the database, so cell type and time point are left out; the donor was told from shared clones. The DNA reads TGTGCCAGCAGCGTAGATTCAGCGGCTTACGAGCAGTACTTC. It encodes CASSVDSAAYEQYF. Where the CDR3 stops, the reference TRBV9 and TRBJ2-7 genes take over; the full variable domain is DSGVTQTPKHLITATGQRVTLRCSPRSGDLSVYWYQQSLDQGLQFLIQYYNGEERAKGNILERFSAQQFPDLHSELNLSSLELGDSALYFCASSVDSAAYEQYFGPGTRLTVT.